This T cell receptor (beta chain) was profiled in a study of blood T cell repertoires in COVID-19. Background on the study: The study drew acute and convalescent COVID-19 samples from the United States, Italy and Spain. T cells, B-cell-depleted T cells, or PBMCs supplied cDNA or gDNA.

Profiling relied on immunoSEQ multiplex PCR, and the TCRdb table lists in-frame clones only, not all of them. The sample lists about 200,000 clones, 70% to 90% occurring once. It was during active infection that Seattle patients were enrolled and then longitudinally followed. Sample: peripheral blood. The TCR originated in a man between 60 and 75 years old with COVID-19, enrolled during active disease.

CDR3 DNA: TGTGCCAGCAGTGAAGTGGGCCAGGGCCGGCAGTACTTC. Translating gives CASSEVGQGRQYF. The chain carries TRBV6-1 and TRBJ2-7, with D tentatively TRBD1 (5 bases). The CDR3 runs to 13 residues. Germline CDR1 reads MNHNS; CDR2 reads SASEGT. Deletions cut 1 base from V and 9 bases from J, with 13 bases between.